The rows below give T cell receptor beta chains drawn from one sample of a study of blood T cell repertoires in COVID-19. Libraries were prepared by immunoSEQ multiplex PCR; TCRdb keeps only in-frame clonotypes and omits some of them. This sample has 150,000 to 200,000 clones; roughly 82% occur once, and the top ten carry approximately 5.4%. The sequenced sample was peripheral blood. The origin of the receptors is a woman aged 25 to 39 with acute or convalescent COVID-19. Both conserved end residues are trimmed from each CDR3.

>TRBJ1-5|TRBV6-5
ASRSSAAGYQPQH
>TRBJ2-2|TRBV20-1
SASKVGAVGELF
>TRBJ2-3|TRBV6-6
ASSYSGAGGSDTQY
>TRBJ2-7|TRBV7-9
ASSFGTSEQY
>TRBJ1-2|TRBV6-5
ASSYPREGGYT
>TRBJ2-2|TRBV7-6
ASSLGLAGTYTGELF
>TRBJ2-1|TRBV19
ASSERLAGHYNEQF
>TRBJ2-5|TRBV5-1
ASSFQGAGETQY
>TRBJ2-3|TRBV4-1
ASSQDQAGGTDTQY
>TRBJ2-2|TRBV7-2
ASSSVAVNTGELF
>TRBJ1-3|TRBV4-1
ASSQFVLSRGWGPGNTIY
>TRBJ1-1|TRBV18
ASSPETGRAF
>TRBJ1-6|TRBV28
ASSLSDRRGPLH
>TRBJ1-5|TRBV6-5
ASRSQGAYQPQH
>TRBJ2-1|TRBV9
ASSVEGAGGRSNEQF
>TRBJ2-1|TRBV5-1
ASSLAQGTYNEQF
>TRBJ1-1|TRBV7-8
ASSRELRTEAF
>TRBJ1-5|TRBV7-8
ASSLAPSDSNQPQH
>TRBJ1-1|TRBV7-6
ASSLDSVGDTEAF
>TRBJ1-5|TRBV28
ASSRTGQGVNQPQH
>TRBJ2-5|TRBV7-9
ASSLNGQLAGETQY
>TRBJ2-3|TRBV19
ASSITSGGPDTQY
>TRBJ1-3|TRBV5-5
ASSLLAVSGNTIY
>TRBJ1-4|TRBV27
ASSLQGGAGGTNEKLF
>TRBJ1-1|TRBV6-5
ASSPRTGVNTEAF
>TRBJ2-1|TRBV7-9
ASSLFSGTANNEQF
>TRBJ2-3|TRBV7-8
ASSHGASGSTDTQY
>TRBJ2-1|TRBV4-3
ASSQVPSGNYNEQF
>TRBJ1-3|TRBV27
ASSLNFRGNTIY
>TRBJ2-5|TRBV19
ASSVGLSQETQY
>TRBJ1-2|TRBV19
ASSSGTGGNYGYT